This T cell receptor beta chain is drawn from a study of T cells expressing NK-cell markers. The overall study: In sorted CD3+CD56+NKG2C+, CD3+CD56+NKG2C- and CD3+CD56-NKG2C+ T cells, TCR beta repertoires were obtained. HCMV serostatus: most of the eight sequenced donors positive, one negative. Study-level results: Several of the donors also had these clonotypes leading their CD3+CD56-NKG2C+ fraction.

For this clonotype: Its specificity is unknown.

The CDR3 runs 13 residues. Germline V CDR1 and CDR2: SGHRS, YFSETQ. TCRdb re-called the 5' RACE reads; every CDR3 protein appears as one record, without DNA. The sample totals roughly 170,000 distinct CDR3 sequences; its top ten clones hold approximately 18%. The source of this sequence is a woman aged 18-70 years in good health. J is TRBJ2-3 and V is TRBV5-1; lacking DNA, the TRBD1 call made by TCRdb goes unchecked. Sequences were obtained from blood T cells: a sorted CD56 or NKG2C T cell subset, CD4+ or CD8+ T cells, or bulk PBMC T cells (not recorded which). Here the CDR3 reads CASRGQGADTQYF.